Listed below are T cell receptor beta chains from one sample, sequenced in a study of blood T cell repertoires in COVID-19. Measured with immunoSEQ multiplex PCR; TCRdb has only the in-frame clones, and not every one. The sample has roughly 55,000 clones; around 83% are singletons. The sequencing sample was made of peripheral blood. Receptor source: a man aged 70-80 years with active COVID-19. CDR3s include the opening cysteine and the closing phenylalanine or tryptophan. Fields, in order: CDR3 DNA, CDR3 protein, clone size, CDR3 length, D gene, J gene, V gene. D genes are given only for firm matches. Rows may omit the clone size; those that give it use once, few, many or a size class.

CDR3 DNA: TGTGCCAGCAGTTCCCGGGGAGATACGCAGTATTTT; CDR3 protein: CASSSRGDTQYF; clone size: NA; CDR3 length: 12; D gene: NA; J gene: TRBJ2-3; V gene: TRBV12-3/TRBV12-4
CDR3 DNA: TGTGCCTCAGAGACTCGGGGGGACGGCACTGAAGCTTTCTTT; CDR3 protein: CASETRGDGTEAFF; clone size: NA; CDR3 length: 14; D gene: NA; J gene: TRBJ1-1; V gene: TRBV10-3
CDR3 DNA: TGTGCCAGCAGGCAGGGGGCCTCTGGAAACACCATATATTTT; CDR3 protein: CASRQGASGNTIYF; clone size: once; CDR3 length: 14; D gene: TRBD1; J gene: TRBJ1-3; V gene: TRBV27
CDR3 DNA: TGTGCCAGCAGCCTTCGACAGGATACGCAGTATTTT; CDR3 protein: CASSLRQDTQYF; clone size: NA; CDR3 length: 12; D gene: NA; J gene: TRBJ2-3; V gene: TRBV6-2/TRBV6-3
CDR3 DNA: TGTGCCAGCAGCTTAGCGGGACAGACCTCCTACGAGCAGTACTTC; CDR3 protein: CASSLAGQTSYEQYF; clone size: NA; CDR3 length: 15; D gene: TRBD1; J gene: TRBJ2-7; V gene: TRBV7-2
CDR3 DNA: TGCGCCAGCAGCTTCGCGGGCAGCACAGATACGCAGTATTTT; CDR3 protein: CASSFAGSTDTQYF; clone size: once; CDR3 length: 14; D gene: NA; J gene: TRBJ2-3; V gene: TRBV5-1
CDR3 DNA: TGTGCCACCAGCGGGGCAGGGGGCGCAGATGTCAATCAGCCCCAGCATTTT; CDR3 protein: CATSGAGGADVNQPQHF; clone size: NA; CDR3 length: 17; D gene: TRBD1; J gene: TRBJ1-5; V gene: TRBV24-1
CDR3 DNA: TGCGCCAGCAGCAAGAACGGACAGGGGTGGGATGAGCAGTTCTTC; CDR3 protein: CASSKNGQGWDEQFF; clone size: few; CDR3 length: 15; D gene: TRBD1; J gene: TRBJ2-1; V gene: TRBV5-1
CDR3 DNA: TGTGCCAGCTCACAGCTAACCAGGGATTCACCCCTCCACTTT; CDR3 protein: CASSQLTRDSPLHF; clone size: NA; CDR3 length: 14; D gene: NA; J gene: TRBJ1-6; V gene: TRBV18
CDR3 DNA: TGTGCCAGCAGCTTAAGGCGGATGAACACTGAAGCTTTCTTT; CDR3 protein: CASSLRRMNTEAFF; clone size: NA; CDR3 length: 14; D gene: NA; J gene: TRBJ1-1; V gene: TRBV7-8
CDR3 DNA: TGCGCCAGCAGCTTGGGAGCGGGGGGGACAGATACGCAGTATTTT; CDR3 protein: CASSLGAGGTDTQYF; clone size: NA; CDR3 length: 15; D gene: TRBD2; J gene: TRBJ2-3; V gene: TRBV5-1
CDR3 DNA: TGTGCCAGCAGCCGGCGACCAGGGGGCTTGGATGAGCAGTTCTTC; CDR3 protein: CASSRRPGGLDEQFF; clone size: NA; CDR3 length: 15; D gene: TRBD1; J gene: TRBJ2-1; V gene: TRBV14
CDR3 DNA: TGCGCCAGCAACGCGAACACAGATACGCAGTATTTT; CDR3 protein: CASNANTDTQYF; clone size: NA; CDR3 length: 12; D gene: NA; J gene: TRBJ2-3; V gene: TRBV10-1
CDR3 DNA: TGCGCCAGCAGCTTGGGACAGGGCGATGAGCAGTTCTTC; CDR3 protein: CASSLGQGDEQFF; clone size: NA; CDR3 length: 13; D gene: TRBD1; J gene: TRBJ2-1; V gene: TRBV5-1
CDR3 DNA: TGTGCCAGCAGCGCCCCGGGACAGGGGAACACCGGGGAGCTGTTTTTT; CDR3 protein: CASSAPGQGNTGELFF; clone size: NA; CDR3 length: 16; D gene: TRBD1; J gene: TRBJ2-2; V gene: TRBV11-2
CDR3 DNA: TGTGCTCCACAGGGGACGGATCAGCCCCAGCATTTT; CDR3 protein: CAPQGTDQPQHF; clone size: NA; CDR3 length: 12; D gene: TRBD1; J gene: TRBJ1-5; V gene: TRBV5-4
CDR3 DNA: TGTGCCAGCATACCGGAGGGTAGGGGCTCCTACGAGCAGTACTTC; CDR3 protein: CASIPEGRGSYEQYF; clone size: NA; CDR3 length: 15; D gene: NA; J gene: TRBJ2-7; V gene: TRBV2
CDR3 DNA: TGCGCCAGCAGCTTGGTCGGGGGGGCCCGTAATGAGCAGTTCTTC; CDR3 protein: CASSLVGGARNEQFF; clone size: NA; CDR3 length: 15; D gene: TRBD2; J gene: TRBJ2-1; V gene: TRBV5-1
CDR3 DNA: TGCAGCGCCGGGACTACTAGCGGGGGATACACCGGGGAGCTGTTTTTT; CDR3 protein: CSAGTTSGGYTGELFF; clone size: NA; CDR3 length: 16; D gene: TRBD2; J gene: TRBJ2-2; V gene: TRBV29-1
CDR3 DNA: TGTGCCAGCAGTGAAAATGCTAGGGGTTCTGGGGCCAACGTCCTGACTTTC; CDR3 protein: CASSENARGSGANVLTF; clone size: NA; CDR3 length: 17; D gene: NA; J gene: TRBJ2-6; V gene: TRBV6-1
CDR3 DNA: TGTGCCAGCAGCCTAGACTTTTCCTCCTACGAGCAGTACTTC; CDR3 protein: CASSLDFSSYEQYF; clone size: once; CDR3 length: 14; D gene: NA; J gene: TRBJ2-7; V gene: TRBV3-1/TRBV3-2
CDR3 DNA: TGTGCCAGCTCACCTACTAGTGCATCTTCCTACGAGCAGTACTTC; CDR3 protein: CASSPTSASSYEQYF; clone size: NA; CDR3 length: 15; D gene: NA; J gene: TRBJ2-7; V gene: TRBV18
CDR3 DNA: TGTGCCAGCAGACGGACAGGTTCATACGCAGATACGCAGTATTTT; CDR3 protein: CASRRTGSYADTQYF; clone size: once; CDR3 length: 15; D gene: TRBD1; J gene: TRBJ2-3; V gene: TRBV2
CDR3 DNA: TGTGCCAGCAGTAAGTGGACAGCGAGTTCAGATACGCAGTATTTT; CDR3 protein: CASSKWTASSDTQYF; clone size: NA; CDR3 length: 15; D gene: NA; J gene: TRBJ2-3; V gene: TRBV27
CDR3 DNA: TGTGCCAGCGCCGCCGGGGGGGGAACCACTGAAGCTTTCTTT; CDR3 protein: CASAAGGGTTEAFF; clone size: once; CDR3 length: 14; D gene: NA; J gene: TRBJ1-1; V gene: TRBV18
CDR3 DNA: TGTGCTAGTGGAACTCAGGGGTGGGGGACTGAAGCTTTCTTT; CDR3 protein: CASGTQGWGTEAFF; clone size: few; CDR3 length: 14; D gene: NA; J gene: TRBJ1-1; V gene: TRBV12-5
CDR3 DNA: TGTGCCAGTAGTATTGCATTGGACAGGGCGGATGGCTACACCTTC; CDR3 protein: CASSIALDRADGYTF; clone size: NA; CDR3 length: 15; D gene: TRBD1; J gene: TRBJ1-2; V gene: TRBV19
CDR3 DNA: TGCAGTGCTAGTCGGGGGGGGGCCACGGATACGCAGTATTTT; CDR3 protein: CSASRGGATDTQYF; clone size: NA; CDR3 length: 14; D gene: TRBD2; J gene: TRBJ2-3; V gene: TRBV20-1
CDR3 DNA: TGTGCCAGCAGCCAAAGACTTAATTCACCCCTCCACTTT; CDR3 protein: CASSQRLNSPLHF; clone size: NA; CDR3 length: 13; D gene: NA; J gene: TRBJ1-6; V gene: TRBV4-2
CDR3 DNA: TGTGCCAGCAGCTATGGAGGATCGGAAAACATTCAGTACTTC; CDR3 protein: CASSYGGSENIQYF; clone size: NA; CDR3 length: 14; D gene: NA; J gene: TRBJ2-4; V gene: TRBV7-2